This TCR beta chain came from a study of blood T cell repertoires in COVID-19. Germline CDR1 and CDR2: SGHRS and YFSETQ. The CDR3 consists of 12 residues. This clone was counted once. TCRdb's table, derived via immunoSEQ multiplex PCR, lists solely in-frame clones and lacks some. Altogether around 130,000 clones are present, 80% to 85% being singletons, with the ten largest covering around 8%. This clonotype was obtained from a human donor in a cohort sampled during active COVID-19. Sequencing was carried out using peripheral blood. The J gene is TRBJ2-1, the V gene TRBV5-1, with 7 positions matching TRBD2. CDR3 residues: CAAGRVYNEQFF. Written as DNA, the CDR3 is TGCGCGGCGGGGAGGGTCTACAATGAGCAGTTCTTC.